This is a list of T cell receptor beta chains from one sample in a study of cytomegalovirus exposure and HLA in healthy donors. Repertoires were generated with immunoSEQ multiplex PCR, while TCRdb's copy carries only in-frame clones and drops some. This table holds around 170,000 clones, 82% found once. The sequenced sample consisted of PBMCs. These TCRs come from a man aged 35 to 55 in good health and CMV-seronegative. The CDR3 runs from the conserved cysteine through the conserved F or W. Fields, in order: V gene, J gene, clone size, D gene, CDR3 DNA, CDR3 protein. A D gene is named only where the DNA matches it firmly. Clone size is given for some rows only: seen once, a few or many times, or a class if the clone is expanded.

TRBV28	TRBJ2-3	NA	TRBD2	TGTGCCAGCACGGCGGGAGGGAGCACAGATACGCAGTATTTT	CASTAGGSTDTQYF
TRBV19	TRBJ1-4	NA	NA	TGTGCCAGTAGTATGGGAGGGCCGATCGGCGGTAAGAGTGAAAAACTGTTTTTT	CASSMGGPIGGKSEKLFF
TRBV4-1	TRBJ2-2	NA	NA	TGCGCCAGCAGCCAAGTCCCGGACAGGAACACCGGGGAGCTGTTTTTT	CASSQVPDRNTGELFF
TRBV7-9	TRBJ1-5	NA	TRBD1	TGTGCCAGCAGCTTCGGGACAGGACACAATCAGCCCCAGCATTTT	CASSFGTGHNQPQHF
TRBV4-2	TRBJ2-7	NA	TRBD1	TGTGCCAGCAGCCAGGAACTAGGGACAGCCTACGAGCAGTACTTC	CASSQELGTAYEQYF
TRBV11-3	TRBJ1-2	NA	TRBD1	TGTGCCAGCAGCTTAGGGGACAGAGTCTATGGCTACACCTTC	CASSLGDRVYGYTF
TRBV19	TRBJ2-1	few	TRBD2	TGTGCCAGTAGTGTGGGACTAGCGGGGAATGAGCAGTTCTTC	CASSVGLAGNEQFF
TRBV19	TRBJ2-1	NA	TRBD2	TGTGCCAGTAGTGCTAGCGGGAGGGCCGGGGCCTACAATGAGCAGTTCTTC	CASSASGRAGAYNEQFF
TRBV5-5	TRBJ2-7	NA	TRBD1	TGTGCCAGCAGTCCAGGACAGGGTGGCTACGAGCAGTACTTC	CASSPGQGGYEQYF
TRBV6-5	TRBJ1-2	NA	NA	TGTGCCAGCAGTTTCGCCCCACAGGGTGACTATGGCTACACCTTC	CASSFAPQGDYGYTF
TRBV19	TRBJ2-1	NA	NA	TGTGCCAGTAGTCCCGGACAGAGCTCCTACAATGAGCAGTTCTTC	CASSPGQSSYNEQFF
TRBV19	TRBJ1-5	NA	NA	TGTGCCAGCACGGTGCGACAGGTTAGCAATCAGCCCCAGCATTTT	CASTVRQVSNQPQHF
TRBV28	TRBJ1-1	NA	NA	TGTGCCAGCAATCTCGTCTTCGGGAACACTGAAGCTTTCTTT	CASNLVFGNTEAFF
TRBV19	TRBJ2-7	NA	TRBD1	TGTGCCAGTAGCTTGGACAGGGGTGACGAGCAGTACTTC	CASSLDRGDEQYF
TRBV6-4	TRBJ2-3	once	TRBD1	TGTGCCAGCAGTAAACAGGGGGCAGATACGCAGTATTTT	CASSKQGADTQYF
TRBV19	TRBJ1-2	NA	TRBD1	TGTGCCAGTAGTATAAGCCCCGGAGGGGGCAGGAACTATGGCTACACCTTC	CASSISPGGGRNYGYTF
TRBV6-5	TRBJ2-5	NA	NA	TGTGCCAGCAGTGAAGGGGGGGTGAGAGAGACCCAGTACTTC	CASSEGGVRETQYF
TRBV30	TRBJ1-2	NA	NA	TGTGCCTGGGCCCTCGGGGTCTATGGCTACACCTTC	CAWALGVYGYTF
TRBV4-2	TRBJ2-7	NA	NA	TGTGCCAGCAGCCCCGGGGACGGTCCAGGGGACGAGCAGTACTTC	CASSPGDGPGDEQYF
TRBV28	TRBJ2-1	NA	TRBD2	TGTGCCAGCAGTTCTCAGGGACTAGCGCCTATTAGCTCCTACAATGAGCAGTTCTTC	CASSSQGLAPISSYNEQFF